The entry that follows covers one T cell receptor beta chain sequence. The antigen is unknown. Treatment noted: oral pan-JAK inhibitor, 5-10 mg twice daily. The sample comes from a study of CD8+ T cells in alopecia areata. Extracted RNA was reverse transcribed into cDNA, the sequencing template. The method was immunoSEQ multiplex PCR; TCRdb's version includes in-frame clones alone and lacks a portion of them. The sample holds 150,000 to 200,000 clones; roughly 66% are singletons and the top ten take around 0.92%. Study findings and constraints: Tofacitinib significantly lowered scalp clonality and expanded CD8+ clones among the top 100. Sequencing of scalp samples also captures resident alphabeta T cells of normal skin.

The sample in question was CD4+ T cells sorted from blood, obtained at week 24, from a patient treated with tofacitinib. This sequence was found in a human donor with alopecia areata.

CDR3 sequence reads: CASSTEVRYNEQFF. Written as DNA, the CDR3 is TGTGCCAGCAGTACAGAGGTCCGATACAATGAGCAGTTCTTC. V gene TRBV9 combines with J gene TRBJ2-1; D is undetermined. From germline, CDR1 is SGDLS and CDR2 YYNGEE. V was trimmed by 5 bases and J by 4 bases, leaving 13 bases between them. The CDR3 totals 14 residues.